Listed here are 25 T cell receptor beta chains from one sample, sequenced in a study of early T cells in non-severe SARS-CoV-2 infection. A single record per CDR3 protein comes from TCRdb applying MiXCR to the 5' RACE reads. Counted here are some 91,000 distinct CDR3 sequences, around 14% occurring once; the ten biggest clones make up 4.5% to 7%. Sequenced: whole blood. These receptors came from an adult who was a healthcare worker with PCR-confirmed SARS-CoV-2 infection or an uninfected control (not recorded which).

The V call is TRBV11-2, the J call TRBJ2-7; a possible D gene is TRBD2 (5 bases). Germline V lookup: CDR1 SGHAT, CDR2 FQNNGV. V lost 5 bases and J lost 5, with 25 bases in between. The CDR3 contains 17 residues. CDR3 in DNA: TGTGCCAGCAGCCCTAGGGTCGGCGGGCAATTCAGGAACGAGCAGTACTTC. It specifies CASSPRVGGQFRNEQYF.

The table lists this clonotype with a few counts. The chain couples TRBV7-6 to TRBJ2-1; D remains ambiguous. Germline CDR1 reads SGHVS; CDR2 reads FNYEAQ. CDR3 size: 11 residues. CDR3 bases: TGTGCATCCAGCTTCTTACGTGAGCAGTTCTTC. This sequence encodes CASSFLREQFF.

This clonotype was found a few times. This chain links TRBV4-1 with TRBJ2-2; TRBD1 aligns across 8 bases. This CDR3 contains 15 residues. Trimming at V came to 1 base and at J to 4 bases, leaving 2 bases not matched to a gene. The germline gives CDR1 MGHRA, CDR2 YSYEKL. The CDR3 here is CASSQAGGSTGELFF. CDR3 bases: TGCGCCAGCAGCCAAGCAGGGGGCAGCACCGGGGAGCTGTTTTTT.

The CDR3 reads CASFARPNTEAFF. The CDR3 nucleotides read TGTGCCAGCTTTGCCAGGCCGAACACTGAAGCTTTCTTT. The chain is built from TRBV2 and TRBJ1-1, with no clear D. V dropped 8 bases and J dropped 1 base, with 11 bases sitting between them. The CDR3 is 13 residues long. CDR1 is SNHLY, CDR2 FYNNEI, per germline.

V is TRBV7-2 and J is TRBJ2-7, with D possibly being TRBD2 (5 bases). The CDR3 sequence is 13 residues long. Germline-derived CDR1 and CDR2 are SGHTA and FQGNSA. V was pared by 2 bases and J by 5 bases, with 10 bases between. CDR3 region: CASSLRAGDEQYF. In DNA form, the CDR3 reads TGTGCCAGCAGCTTAAGGGCCGGGGACGAGCAGTACTTC. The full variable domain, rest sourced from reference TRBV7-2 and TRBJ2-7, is GAGVSQSPSNKVTEKGKDVELRCDPISGHTALYWYRQSLGQGLEFLIYFQGNSAPDKSGLPSDRFSAERTGGSVSTLTIQRTQQEDSAVYLCASSLRAGDEQYFGPGTRLTVT.

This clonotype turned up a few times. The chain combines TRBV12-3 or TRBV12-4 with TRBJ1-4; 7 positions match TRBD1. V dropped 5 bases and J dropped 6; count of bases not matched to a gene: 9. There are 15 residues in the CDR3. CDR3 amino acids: CASSPPGQRDEKLFF. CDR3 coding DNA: TGTGCCAGCAGTCCACCGGGACAGAGAGATGAAAAACTGTTTTTT.

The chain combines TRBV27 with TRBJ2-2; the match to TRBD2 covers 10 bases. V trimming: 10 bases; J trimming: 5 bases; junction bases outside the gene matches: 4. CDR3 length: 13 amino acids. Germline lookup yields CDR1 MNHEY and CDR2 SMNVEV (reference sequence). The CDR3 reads CATGLAVTGELFF. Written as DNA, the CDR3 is TGTGCCACAGGACTAGCGGTTACCGGGGAGCTGTTTTTT.

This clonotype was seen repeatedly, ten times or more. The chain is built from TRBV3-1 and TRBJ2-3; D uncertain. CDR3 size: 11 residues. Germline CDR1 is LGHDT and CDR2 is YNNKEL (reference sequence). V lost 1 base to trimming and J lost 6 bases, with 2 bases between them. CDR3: CASSQGDTQYF. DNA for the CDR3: TGTGCCAGCAGCCAAGGGGATACGCAGTATTTT.

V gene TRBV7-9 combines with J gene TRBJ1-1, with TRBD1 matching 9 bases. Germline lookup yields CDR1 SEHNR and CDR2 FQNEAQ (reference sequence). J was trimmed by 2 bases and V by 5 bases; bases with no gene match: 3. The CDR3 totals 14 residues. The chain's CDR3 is CASSRDRVNTEAFF. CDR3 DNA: TGTGCCAGCAGCCGGGACAGGGTAAACACTGAAGCTTTCTTT.

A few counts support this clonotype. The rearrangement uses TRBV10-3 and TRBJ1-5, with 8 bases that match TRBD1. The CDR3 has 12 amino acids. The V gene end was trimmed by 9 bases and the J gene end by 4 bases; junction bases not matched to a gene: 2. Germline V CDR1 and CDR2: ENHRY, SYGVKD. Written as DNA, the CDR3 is TGTGCCATACAGGGGGTGAATCAGCCCCAGCATTTT. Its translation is CAIQGVNQPQHF.

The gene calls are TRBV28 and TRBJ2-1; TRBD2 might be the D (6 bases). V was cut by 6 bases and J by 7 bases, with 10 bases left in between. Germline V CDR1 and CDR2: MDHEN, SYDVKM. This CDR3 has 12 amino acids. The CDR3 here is CASSPSENEQFF. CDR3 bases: TGTGCCAGCAGCCCTAGCGAGAATGAGCAGTTCTTC. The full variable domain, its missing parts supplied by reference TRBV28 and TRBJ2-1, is DVKVTQSSRYLVKRTGEKVFLECVQDMDHENMFWYRQDPGLGLRLIYFSYDVKMKEKGDIPEGYSVSREKKERFSLILESASTNQTSMYLCASSPSENEQFFGPGTRLTVL.

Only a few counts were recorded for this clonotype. The CDR3 here is CASSDPQGHPAQYF. CDR3 in DNA: TGTGCCAGCAGTGACCCCCAGGGGCACCCCGCGCAGTATTTT. The V and J genes are TRBV2 and TRBJ2-3; TRBD1 is a possible D gene (6 bases). The CDR3 consists of 14 residues. Germline CDR1 reads SNHLY; CDR2 reads FYNNEI. The ends were cut back, 3 bases at V and 10 bases at J, with 17 bases in the middle.

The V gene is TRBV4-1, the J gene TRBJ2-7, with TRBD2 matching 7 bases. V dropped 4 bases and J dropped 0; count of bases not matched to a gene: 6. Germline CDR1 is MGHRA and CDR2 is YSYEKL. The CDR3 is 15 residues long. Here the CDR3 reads CASSPTAGSSYEQYF. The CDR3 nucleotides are TGCGCCAGCAGCCCGACAGCGGGAAGCTCCTACGAGCAGTACTTC.

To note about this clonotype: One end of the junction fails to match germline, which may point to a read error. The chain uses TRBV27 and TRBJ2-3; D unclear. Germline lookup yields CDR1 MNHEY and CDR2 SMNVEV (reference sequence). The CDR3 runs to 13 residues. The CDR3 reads CVSSSGSTDTQYF. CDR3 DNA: TGTGTCAGCAGTTCCGGGAGCACAGATACGCAGTATTTT.

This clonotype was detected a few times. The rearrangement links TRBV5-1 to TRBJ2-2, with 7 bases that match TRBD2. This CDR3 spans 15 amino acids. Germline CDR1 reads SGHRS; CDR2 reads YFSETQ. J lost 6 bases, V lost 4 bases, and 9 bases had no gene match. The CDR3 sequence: CASSTGLRMAGELFF. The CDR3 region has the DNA TGCGCCAGCAGCACGGGACTACGGATGGCCGGGGAGCTGTTTTTT.

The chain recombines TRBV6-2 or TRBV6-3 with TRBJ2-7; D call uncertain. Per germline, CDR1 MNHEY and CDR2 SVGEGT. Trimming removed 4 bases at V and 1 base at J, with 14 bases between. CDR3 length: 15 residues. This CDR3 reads CASSSHRAHSYEQYF. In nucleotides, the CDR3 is TGTGCCAGCAGTTCCCACAGAGCACATTCCTACGAGCAGTACTTC.

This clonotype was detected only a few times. As DNA, the CDR3 is TGTGCCAGCAGCCCACAGTCAGATACGCAGTATTTT. Protein sequence: CASSPQSDTQYF. The chain combines TRBV9 with TRBJ2-3, with no clear D. This CDR3 contains 12 residues. The ends were cut back, 4 bases at V and 4 bases at J, with 7 bases in the middle. Per germline, CDR1 SGDLS and CDR2 YYNGEE.

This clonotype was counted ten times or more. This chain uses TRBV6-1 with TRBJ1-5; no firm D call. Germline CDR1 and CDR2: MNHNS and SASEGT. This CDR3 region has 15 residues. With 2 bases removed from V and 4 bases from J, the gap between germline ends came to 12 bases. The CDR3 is CASSELRNNNQPQHF. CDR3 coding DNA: TGTGCCAGCAGTGAACTGAGAAACAATAATCAGCCCCAGCATTTT.

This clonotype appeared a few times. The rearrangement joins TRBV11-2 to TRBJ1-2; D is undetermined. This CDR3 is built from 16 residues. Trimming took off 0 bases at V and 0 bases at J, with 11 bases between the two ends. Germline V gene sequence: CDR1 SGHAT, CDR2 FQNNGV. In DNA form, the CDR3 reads TGTGCCAGCAGCTTAGACGAGGGCCTAACTAACTATGGCTACACCTTC. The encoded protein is CASSLDEGLTNYGYTF.

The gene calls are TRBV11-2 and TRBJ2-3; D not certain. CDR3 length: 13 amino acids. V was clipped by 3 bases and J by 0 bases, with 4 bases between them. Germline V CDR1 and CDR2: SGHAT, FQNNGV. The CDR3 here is CASSFHSTDTQYF. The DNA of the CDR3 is TGTGCCAGCAGCTTCCACAGCACAGATACGCAGTATTTT.

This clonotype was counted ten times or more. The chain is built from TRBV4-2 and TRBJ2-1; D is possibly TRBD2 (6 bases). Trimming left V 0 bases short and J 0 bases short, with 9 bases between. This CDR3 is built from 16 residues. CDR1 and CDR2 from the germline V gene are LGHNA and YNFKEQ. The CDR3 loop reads CASSQERDASYNEQFF. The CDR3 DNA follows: TGTGCCAGCAGCCAAGAGCGGGACGCCTCCTACAATGAGCAGTTCTTC.

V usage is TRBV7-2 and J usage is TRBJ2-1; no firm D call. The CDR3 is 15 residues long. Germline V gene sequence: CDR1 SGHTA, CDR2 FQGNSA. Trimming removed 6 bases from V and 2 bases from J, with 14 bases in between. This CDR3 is CASSFGFATYNEQFF. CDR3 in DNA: TGTGCCAGCAGTTTTGGGTTTGCAACCTACAATGAGCAGTTCTTC.

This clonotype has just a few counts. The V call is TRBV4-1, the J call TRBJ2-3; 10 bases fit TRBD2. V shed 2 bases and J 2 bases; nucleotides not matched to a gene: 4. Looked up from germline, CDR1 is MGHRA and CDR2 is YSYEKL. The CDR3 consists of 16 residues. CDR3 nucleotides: TGCGCCAGCAGCCAAAGGACTAGCGGCCCCACAGATACGCAGTATTTT. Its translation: CASSQRTSGPTDTQYF.

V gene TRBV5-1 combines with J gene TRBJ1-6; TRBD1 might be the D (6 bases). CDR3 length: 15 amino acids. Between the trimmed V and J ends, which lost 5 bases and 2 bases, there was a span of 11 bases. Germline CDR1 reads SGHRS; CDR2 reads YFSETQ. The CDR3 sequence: CASRMTGAYNSPLHF. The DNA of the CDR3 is TGCGCCAGCAGAATGACAGGCGCCTATAATTCACCCCTCCACTTT.

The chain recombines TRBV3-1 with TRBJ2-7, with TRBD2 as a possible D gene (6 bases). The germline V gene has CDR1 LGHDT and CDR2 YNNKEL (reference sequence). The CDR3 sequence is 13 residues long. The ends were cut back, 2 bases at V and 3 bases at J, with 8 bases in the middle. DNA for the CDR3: TGTGCCAGCAGCCAAAGTAGCGGCTACGAGCAGTACTTC. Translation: CASSQSSGYEQYF.